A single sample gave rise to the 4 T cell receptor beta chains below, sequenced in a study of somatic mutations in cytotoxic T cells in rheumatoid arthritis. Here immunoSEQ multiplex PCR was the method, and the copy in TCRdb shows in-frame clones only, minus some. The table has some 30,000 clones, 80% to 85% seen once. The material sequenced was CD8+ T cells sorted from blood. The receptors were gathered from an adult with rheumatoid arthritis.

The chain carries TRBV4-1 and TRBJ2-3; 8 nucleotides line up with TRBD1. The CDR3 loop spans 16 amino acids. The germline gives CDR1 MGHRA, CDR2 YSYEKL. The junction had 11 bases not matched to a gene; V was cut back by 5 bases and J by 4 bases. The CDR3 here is CASSAERTGSADTQYF. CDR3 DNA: TGCGCCAGCAGCGCTGAGAGGACAGGGAGCGCAGATACGCAGTATTTT.

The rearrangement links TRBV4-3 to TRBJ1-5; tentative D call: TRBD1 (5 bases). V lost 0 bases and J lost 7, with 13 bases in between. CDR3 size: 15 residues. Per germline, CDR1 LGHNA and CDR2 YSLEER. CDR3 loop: CASSQDWDVWQPQHF. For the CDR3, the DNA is TGCGCCAGCAGCCAAGATTGGGACGTATGGCAGCCCCAGCATTTT.

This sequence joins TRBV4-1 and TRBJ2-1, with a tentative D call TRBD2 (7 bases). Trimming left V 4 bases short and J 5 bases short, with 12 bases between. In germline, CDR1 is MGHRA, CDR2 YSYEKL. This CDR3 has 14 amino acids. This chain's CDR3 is CASSRGGLDNEQFF. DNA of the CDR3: TGCGCCAGCAGCCGGGGGGGGCTTGACAATGAGCAGTTCTTC.

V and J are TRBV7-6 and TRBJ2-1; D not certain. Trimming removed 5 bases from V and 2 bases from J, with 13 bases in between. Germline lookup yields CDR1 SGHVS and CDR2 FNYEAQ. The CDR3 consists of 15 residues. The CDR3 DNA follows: TGTGCCAGCAGCACCGTGGGGTCCCCCTACAATGAGCAGTTCTTC. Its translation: CASSTVGSPYNEQFF.